The clone carrying this T cell receptor (beta chain) has ten or more counts. Its antigen is still unknown. This specimen comes from a study of T cells after yellow fever vaccination. At the level of the study: Preparation used SMART-Seq v4 Ultra Low Input for the low-cell-number fractions. Study observations and caveats: Although most clonotypes did not, a small share appeared in both CD4 and CD8 compartments. The study noted that FACS-sorted repertoires could contain abundant clonotypes contaminating from the bulk population.

The germline CDR1 and CDR2 sequences are SQVTM and ANQGSEA. Between the trimmed V and J ends, which lost 3 bases and 0 bases, there was a span of 10 bases. This CDR3 comprises 14 residues. The authors made TCR cDNA by 5'RACE template switching, adding a universal primer site and UMIs. TCRdb re-called the 5' RACE reads through MiXCR, storing one row per CDR3 protein. The sample has around 250,000 distinct CDR3 sequences; around 7% are singletons. The rearrangement uses TRBV29-1 and TRBJ2-3, with a tentative D call TRBD2 (6 bases). The sample in question was CD4+ T cells sorted from PBMCs, obtained 15 days after the yellow fever booster vaccination. The TCR was taken from a young man who received the YFV17D yellow fever vaccine. The CDR3 protein is CSVEGGFSTDTQYF. For the CDR3, the DNA is TGCAGCGTTGAGGGGGGTTTCAGCACAGATACGCAGTATTTT.